This TCR beta chain was sequenced for a study of cytomegalovirus exposure and HLA in healthy donors. Points from the study as a whole: The study listed about 150 cytomegalovirus-associated TCR beta chains. Reports indicated that the classifier achieved high specificity and sensitivity in diagnosing cytomegalovirus status.

PCR was performed using 60 Vbeta and 13 Jbeta primers. The repertoire was sequenced with immunoSEQ multiplex PCR; TCRdb's copy has only in-frame clones and lacks some. The sample has about 120,000 clones, about three quarters seen once; the top ten hold 3% to 4%. The CDR3 length is 15 residues. V lost 0 bases to trimming and J lost 4 bases, with 12 bases between them. The germline CDR1 and CDR2 sequences are LGHNA and YSLEER. About this clone itself: Its antigen is not known.

The TCR sequence derives from a woman aged 25 to 45 in good health and CMV-seropositive. Sequencing used PBMCs. The chain joins TRBV4-3 to TRBJ1-2, with unresolved D. The CDR3 spells CASSQDFADTYGYTF. Here the CDR3 DNA reads TGCGCCAGCAGCCAAGATTTCGCGGATACCTATGGCTACACCTTC.